Each of the 28 T cell receptor beta chains below was sequenced from the same sample in a study of vaccination effects on CD4 cells after COVID-19. Culture proceeded for 10 days, and CD4+ T cells were then isolated. Each participant was administered two doses of either the BNT162b2 or the mRNA-1273 vaccine. The assay was immunoSEQ multiplex PCR, and TCRdb's table has in-frame clones only and misses some. The repertoire includes about 73,000 clones, around 69% of them detected once, and more than 2% sits in the top ten. Their antigen targets remain unknown. The sequencing used CD4+ T cells from PBMCs cultured without peptide, collected after COVID-19 vaccination. The receptors shown here come from a human donor who received a COVID-19 vaccine.

The gene calls are TRBV29-1 and TRBJ2-5; the D gene is possibly TRBD1 (5 bases). The CDR3 covers 12 residues. V was trimmed by 4 bases and J by 4 bases, leaving 10 bases between them. The V gene's germline CDR1 is SQVTM and CDR2 ANQGSEA. The CDR3: CSVGSRAETQYF. Here the CDR3 DNA reads TGCAGCGTTGGGTCCAGGGCAGAGACCCAGTACTTC.

The genes are TRBV4-1 and TRBJ1-1, with D perhaps TRBD1 (5 bases). The germline V gene has CDR1 MGHRA and CDR2 YSYEKL. This CDR3 has 14 residues. V was trimmed by 0 bases and J by 1 base, leaving 6 bases between them. This CDR3 is CASSQDQGNTEAFF. In nucleotides, the CDR3 is TGCGCCAGCAGCCAAGATCAGGGGAACACTGAAGCTTTCTTT.

CDR3 in amino acids: CASKIGSYGNTIYF. CDR3 nucleotides: TGTGCCAGCAAAATCGGGTCGTATGGAAACACCATATATTTT. The genes are TRBV6-6 and TRBJ1-3; D is undetermined. Trimming pared 7 bases from V and 3 bases from J, leaving 13 bases between. Germline CDR1 reads MNHNY; CDR2 reads SVGAGI (reference sequence). This CDR3 has 14 residues.

This clone has a handful of counts. The rearrangement links TRBV12-3 or TRBV12-4 to TRBJ1-1; no clear D gene. The CDR3 length is 12 residues. As DNA, the CDR3 is TGTGTCGCAGGTTACAGGAACACTGAAGCTTTCTTT. Translation: CVAGYRNTEAFF.

The chain couples TRBV18 to TRBJ1-4; possibly TRBD1 for D (6 bases). Germline V gene sequence: CDR1 KGHSH, CDR2 LQKENI. V was trimmed by 3 bases and J by 6 bases, leaving 17 bases between them. This CDR3 contains 16 residues. The CDR3 spells CASSPGHPVGYEKLFF. In DNA form, the CDR3 reads TGTGCCAGCTCACCGGGACACCCCGTCGGATATGAAAAACTGTTTTTT.

The chain has TRBV9 and TRBJ1-2, with D tentatively TRBD1 (6 bases). CDR3 length: 15 amino acids. Trimming shortened V by 0 bases and J by 4 bases, and 13 bases separated the two germline ends. Germline lookup yields CDR1 SGDLS and CDR2 YYNGEE. Written as DNA, the CDR3 is TGTGCCAGCAGCGTAGACAGGGAATCGCGCTATGGCTACACCTTC. Translated, it gives CASSVDRESRYGYTF.

The chain combines TRBV19 with TRBJ1-6; 9 bases fit TRBD1. The V segment lost 8 bases and the J segment 10 bases; nucleotides outside the gene matches: 6. CDR3 length: 13 residues. Germline V gene sequence: CDR1 LNHDA, CDR2 SQIVND (reference sequence). The CDR3 nucleotides are TGTGCCAGTCTACGGGACAGGGACTCACCCCTCCACTTT. It codes for CASLRDRDSPLHF. Full variable domain (outside the CDR3, taken from reference TRBV19 and TRBJ1-6): DGGITQSPKYLFRKEGQNVTLSCEQNLNHDAMYWYRQDPGQGLRLIYYSQIVNDFQKGDIAEGYSVSREKKESFPLTVTSAQKNPTAFYLCASLRDRDSPLHFGNGTRLTVT.

This sequence joins TRBV5-4 and TRBJ1-2, with D uncertain. V gave up 2 bases and J gave up 6 bases, with 14 bases separating them. This CDR3 contains 14 residues. Germline CDR1 is SGHNT and CDR2 is YYREEE (reference sequence). The CDR3 sequence is CASSFILGTDGYTF. CDR3 DNA: TGTGCCAGCAGCTTCATCCTGGGAACAGATGGCTACACCTTC.

The sample holds a few counts of this clone. The rearrangement links TRBV12-3 or TRBV12-4 to TRBJ2-2; no clear D gene. The CDR3 spans 12 residues. Between the trimmed V and J ends, which lost 3 bases and 3 bases, there was a span of 2 bases. The CDR3 loop is CASSLDTGELFF. The CDR3 DNA sequence: TGTGCCAGCAGTTTGGACACCGGGGAGCTGTTTTTT.

V is TRBV6-5 and J is TRBJ2-7, with 8 bases aligning to TRBD1. CDR1 is MNHEY, CDR2 SVGAGI, per germline. CDR3 length equals 15 residues. The trim removed 2 bases at V and 2 bases at J, leaving 5 bases unmatched. The CDR3 nucleotides are TGTGCCAGCAGTTACGGCCAGGGGGCCGCCTACGAGCAGTACGTC. Translation: CASSYGQGAAYEQYV.

This clone has a handful of counts. The CDR3 sequence: CASSLGLRAGGTDTQYF. The CDR3 DNA sequence: TGTGCCAGCAGCTTAGGGCTGAGGGCAGGGGGCACAGATACGCAGTATTTT. V and J are TRBV7-3 and TRBJ2-3; a weak D match, TRBD1 (6 bases). Between the trimmed V and J ends, which lost 2 bases and 1 base, there was a span of 16 bases. The CDR3 loop spans 17 amino acids. The germline V gene has CDR1 SGHTA and CDR2 FQGTGA.

The V and J genes are TRBV29-1 and TRBJ1-4, with TRBD1 as a possible D gene (6 bases). V lost 4 bases to trimming and J lost 4 bases, with 13 bases between them. CDR1 and CDR2 (germline): SQVTM, ANQGSEA. The CDR3 contains 14 residues. CDR3 in DNA: TGCAGCGTTGGCGGTGGACAGCTTAATGAAAAACTGTTTTTT. Translation: CSVGGGQLNEKLFF.

The chain couples TRBV7-2 to TRBJ2-3; D is unclear. Germline CDR1 reads SGHTA; CDR2 reads FQGNSA. This CDR3 has 13 amino acids. Trimming left V 5 bases short and J 14 bases short, with 20 bases between. The chain's CDR3 is CASSVPALKNPYF. The DNA for the CDR3 is TGTGCCAGCAGCGTTCCCGCCTTAAAGAATCCGTATTTT.

With respect to this clone: A read error may produce the germline difference seen at one junction end. The chain joins TRBV24-1 to TRBJ1-2; D gene ambiguous. The CDR3 is made up of 12 amino acids. Germline lookup yields CDR1 KGHDR and CDR2 SFDVKD. CDR3: CATSDFNDGYTF. The DNA of the CDR3 is TGTGCCACCAGTGATTTTAACGATGGCTACACCTTC.

The V call is TRBV7-3, the J call TRBJ1-1, with TRBD1 matching over 11 bases. CDR3 size: 17 residues. Per germline, CDR1 SGHTA and CDR2 FQGTGA. Losses at the gene ends were 5 bases for V and 1 base for J; bases not matched to a gene: 9. The CDR3 coding sequence is TGTGCCAGCAGCGCTCAGGACAGGGGGCGCGGGAACACTGAAGCTTTCTTT. It yields the protein CASSAQDRGRGNTEAFF.

This sequence joins TRBV6-2 or TRBV6-3 and TRBJ1-6; weak D call: TRBD1 (5 bases). Germline CDR1 MNHEY, CDR2 SVGEGT. This CDR3 spans 15 amino acids. V lost 2 bases to trimming and J lost 11 bases, with 16 bases between them. The CDR3 loop reads CASSYPPGGGAPLHF. Here the CDR3 DNA reads TGTGCCAGCAGTTACCCCCCGGGAGGAGGGGCACCCCTCCACTTT.

This sequence joins TRBV6-6 and TRBJ2-2, with a tentative D call TRBD2 (7 bases). This CDR3 has 16 residues. Trimming took 0 bases from V and 6 from J, leaving 14 bases between them. The V gene's germline CDR1 is MNHNY and CDR2 SVGAGI (reference sequence). The CDR3 spells CASSYSGGPLAGELFF. As DNA, the CDR3 is TGTGCCAGCAGTTACTCCGGGGGGCCGCTCGCCGGGGAGCTGTTTTTT.

V and J are TRBV9 and TRBJ2-5, with TRBD1 matching over 8 bases. With 4 bases clipped from V and 3 bases from J, the junction kept 8 bases outside the gene matches. The CDR3 runs to 15 residues. Per the germline V gene, CDR1 is SGDLS and CDR2 is YYNGEE. The CDR3 here is CASSHTGTGKETQYF. The CDR3 DNA reads TGTGCCAGCAGCCACACCGGGACAGGTAAAGAGACCCAGTACTTC.

V usage is TRBV3-1 (or the pseudogene TRBV3-2) and J usage is TRBJ2-3, with 7 bases matching TRBD1. Trimming removed 2 bases from V and 8 bases from J; junction bases left unmatched: 4. CDR1 and CDR2 from the germline V gene are LGHDT and YNNKEL (reference sequence). The CDR3 has 13 amino acids. Written as DNA, the CDR3 is TGTGCCAGCAGCCAATCACACAGGGGTACGCAGTATTTT. It encodes CASSQSHRGTQYF.

The chain recombines TRBV7-2 with TRBJ1-1; D uncertain. The germline V gene encodes CDR1 SGHTA and CDR2 FQGNSA. Trimming pared 5 bases from V and 0 bases from J, leaving 7 bases between. CDR3 length: 13 residues. The CDR3 spells CASSGYLNTEAFF. CDR3 nucleotides: TGTGCCAGCAGCGGCTACTTGAACACTGAAGCTTTCTTT.

This chain connects TRBV15 to TRBJ2-7, with TRBD2 identical over 8 bases. V shed 1 base and J 6 bases; nucleotides not matched to a gene: 8. The CDR3 has 15 residues. CDR1 and CDR2 (germline): LNHNV, YYDKDF (reference sequence). This chain's CDR3 is CATSRAGGLSSEQYV. Written as DNA, the CDR3 is TGTGCCACCAGCAGAGCGGGGGGGCTGAGTTCCGAGCAGTACGTC.

The rearrangement uses TRBV27 and TRBJ2-7; TRBD1 agrees at 9 bases. The CDR3 covers 17 residues. CDR1 is MNHEY, CDR2 SMNVEV, per germline (reference sequence). After removal of 5 bases from V and 2 bases from J, the junction contained 13 bases not matched to a gene. This CDR3 is CASSPRGGQGPTYEQYV. The CDR3 nucleotides are TGTGCCAGCAGTCCCCGCGGGGGACAGGGCCCCACCTACGAGCAGTACGTC.

The chain couples TRBV6-1 to TRBJ2-2, with TRBD1 identical over 9 bases. Germline V lookup: CDR1 MNHNS, CDR2 SASEGT. Germline trimming cut 4 bases from V and 5 bases from J; bases unmatched to any gene: 2. The CDR3 covers 14 residues. Written as DNA, the CDR3 is TGTGCCAGCAGTGGACAGGGGGGAACCGGGGAGCTGTTTTTT. As protein: CASSGQGGTGELFF.

The CDR3 reads CASSVGRGGEQYV. DNA for the CDR3: TGTGCCAGCAGTGTTGGCAGGGGTGGCGAGCAGTACGTC. This chain uses TRBV2 with TRBJ2-7; possibly TRBD1 for D (6 bases). The ends were cut back, 4 bases at V and 6 bases at J, with 13 bases in the middle. Germline CDR1 SNHLY, CDR2 FYNNEI. This CDR3 has 13 residues.

This rearrangement joins TRBV19 to TRBJ2-3; TRBD2 agrees at 13 bases. The germline V gene has CDR1 LNHDA and CDR2 SQIVND (reference sequence). The CDR3 has 15 amino acids. The V gene end was trimmed by 4 bases and the J gene end by 7 bases; junction bases not matched to a gene: 5. CDR3 DNA sequence: TGTGCCAGTAGTAAGGGACTAGCGGGGACCTATACGCAGTATTTT. It codes for CASSKGLAGTYTQYF.

This rearrangement joins TRBV20-1 to TRBJ1-1; D is unresolved. From germline, CDR1 is DFQATT and CDR2 SNEGSKA (reference sequence). The CDR3 is 11 amino acids. V was clipped by 3 bases and J by 11 bases, with 13 bases between them. CDR3: CSARGVRGAFF. DNA for the CDR3: TGCAGTGCTAGGGGCGTACGTGGCGCTTTCTTT.

The V call is TRBV19, the J call TRBJ1-5; 7 nucleotides line up with TRBD1. V lost 0 bases and J lost 5; bases outside the gene matches: 7. The CDR3 has 16 residues. Germline V gene lookup returns CDR1 LNHDA and CDR2 SQIVND (reference sequence). DNA for the CDR3: TGTGCCAGTAGTATAGATCAGGACAGGTCCGATCAGCCCCAGCATTTT. Protein product: CASSIDQDRSDQPQHF.

This chain connects TRBV5-5 to TRBJ1-2, with TRBD1 matching 11 bases. The CDR3 is 15 amino acids. Germline V gene lookup returns CDR1 SGHKS and CDR2 YYEKEE (reference sequence). Trimming took 3 bases from V and 4 from J; bases not matched to a gene: 5. In DNA form, the CDR3 reads TGTGCCAGCAGCTCGGGGACAGGGGGACTCTATGGCTACACCTTC. Protein sequence: CASSSGTGGLYGYTF.